The 11 T cell receptor beta chains below all came from one sample that was sequenced in a study of circulating CD8 cells and anti-PD-1 response in melanoma. Sorting of live CD3+CD8+TCRalphabeta+ cells by PD-1 and/or TIGIT gave four subsets. Using about 15 ng of total RNA, TCR libraries were made with the QIAseq Immune Repertoire TCR panel. TCRdb processed the reads anew with MiXCR; each CDR3 protein has one entry. The table includes some 970 distinct CDR3 sequences, about 10% detected once. Here the sequenced sample was CD8+ T cells from PBMCs, taken at baseline or after one month of anti-PD-1 therapy (not recorded which). All receptors come from a human donor with melanoma.

The chain carries TRBV19 and TRBJ2-7; 7 nucleotides agree with TRBD1. Germline lookup yields CDR1 LNHDA and CDR2 SQIVND (reference sequence). The CDR3 is 15 residues long. V lost 8 bases to trimming and J lost 5 bases; unmatched junction nucleotides: 15. CDR3 DNA: TGTGCCAGTGGAGCGGCAGGGGGAAGCAACAACGAGCAGTACTTC. Its protein is CASGAAGGSNNEQYF.

This clonotype was seen a handful of times. V and J are TRBV6-5 and TRBJ1-6, with D possibly being TRBD1 (5 bases). The CDR3 covers 17 residues. In germline, CDR1 is MNHEY, CDR2 SVGAGI. Deletions cut 5 bases from V and 0 bases from J, with 14 bases between. The CDR3 DNA sequence: TGTGCCAGCAGTCAAGGGACGGAGAGCTCCTATAATTCACCCCTCCACTTT. Its translation: CASSQGTESSYNSPLHF.

This clonotype is termed medium-sized. The chain uses TRBV24-1 and TRBJ2-2; 9 bases line up with TRBD1. The length of the CDR3 is 19 residues. The junction had 16 bases not matched to a gene; V was cut back by 9 bases and J by 0 bases. Germline CDR1 KGHDR, CDR2 SFDVKD. Here the CDR3 reads CATSSIGTGTMTNTGELFF. DNA of the CDR3: TGTGCCACCTCGTCCATCGGGACAGGGACTATGACGAACACCGGGGAGCTGTTTTTT.

This clonotype is labeled as medium-sized. The chain recombines TRBV19 with TRBJ2-7; TRBD1 agrees at 9 bases. The V and J ends lost 5 bases and 7 bases, in that order; junction bases with no gene match: 15. The CDR3 has 16 residues. The germline CDR1 and CDR2 sequences are LNHDA and SQIVND (reference sequence). CDR3 bases: TGTGCCAGTAGTGTTACTACAGGGGGCGCAATATGGGAGCAGTACTTC. It translates to CASSVTTGGAIWEQYF.

This sequence joins TRBV7-3 and TRBJ2-3; 8 positions match TRBD2. Unmatched junction bases numbered 11, after V lost 1 base and J lost 2 bases. Looked up from germline, CDR1 is SGHTA and CDR2 is FQGTGA. The CDR3 has 18 residues. CDR3 sequence reads: CASSLIGPAGELTDTQYF. The CDR3 coding sequence is TGTGCCAGCAGCTTAATCGGGCCAGCGGGGGAACTCACAGATACGCAGTATTTT. The full variable domain, with the rest looked up from reference TRBV7-3 and TRBJ2-3, is GAGVSQTPSNKVTEKGKYVELRCDPISGHTALYWYRQSLGQGPEFLIYFQGTGAADDSGLPNDRFFAVRPEGSVSTLKIQRTERGDSAVYLCASSLIGPAGELTDTQYFGPGTRLTVL.

This clonotype is labeled medium-sized. The chain carries TRBV14 and TRBJ2-3, with a possible D match to TRBD2 (6 bases). V was pared by 4 bases and J by 2 bases, with 13 bases between. CDR3 length: 15 amino acids. CDR1 is SGHDN, CDR2 FVKESK, per germline. The CDR3 region has the DNA TGTGCCAGCAGCCCGGGAGCGGCGAACACAGATACGCAGTATTTT. Its protein product is CASSPGAANTDTQYF.

This clonotype is medium-sized in the sample. The chain combines TRBV11-2 with TRBJ1-1; D unresolved. The V gene lost 1 base and the J gene lost 1 base, with 10 bases spanning the gap. From germline, CDR1 is SGHAT and CDR2 FQNNGV. The CDR3 length is 15 residues. The chain's CDR3 is CASSLAVGPNTEAFF. The CDR3 nucleotides are TGTGCCAGCAGCTTAGCTGTAGGTCCGAACACTGAAGCTTTCTTT.

This clonotype is classed as medium-sized. J is TRBJ2-5 and V is TRBV27, with a weak D call TRBD2 (5 bases). With 5 bases removed from V and 7 bases from J, the gap between germline ends came to 14 bases. The CDR3 spans 13 residues. Germline V gives CDR1 MNHEY, CDR2 SMNVEV (reference sequence). CDR3 loop: CASSPSRRGTQYF. Written as DNA, the CDR3 is TGTGCCAGCAGTCCCTCCCGACGGGGGACCCAGTACTTC.

The chain is built from TRBV6-1 and TRBJ2-2, with 9 positions matching TRBD1. V shed 3 bases, J shed 6 bases, and the junction held 14 bases outside the gene matches. CDR3 length: 18 amino acids. Looked up from germline, CDR1 is MNHNS and CDR2 is SASEGT. CDR3 residues: CASSESPGTGSFPGELFF. CDR3 in DNA: TGTGCCAGCAGTGAGTCACCCGGGACAGGGTCCTTCCCCGGGGAGCTGTTTTTT.

This clonotype occurred a few times. This rearrangement joins TRBV6-5 to TRBJ1-2; TRBD1 agrees at 7 bases. CDR1 and CDR2 from the germline V gene are MNHEY and SVGAGI. The CDR3 is made up of 14 amino acids. The V gene end was trimmed by 5 bases and the J gene end by 8 bases; junction bases not matched to a gene: 11. CDR3 bases: TGTGCCAGCAGTACAGGACAGGTTGATTGGGGCTACACCTTC. Translated: CASSTGQVDWGYTF.

This clonotype ranks as large. The chain uses TRBV27 and TRBJ1-5, with a possible D match to TRBD1 (6 bases). CDR3 size: 15 residues. Germline-derived CDR1 and CDR2 are MNHEY and SMNVEV (reference sequence). V lost 5 bases and J lost 3, with 14 bases in between. The CDR3 region is CASSATQGSNQPQHF. The CDR3 DNA follows: TGTGCCAGCAGTGCCACACAGGGTTCCAATCAGCCCCAGCATTTT.